This T cell receptor (beta chain) was recovered during a study of blood T cell repertoires in COVID-19. Study-wide context: COVID-19 samples, acute and convalescent, were from the United States, Italy and Spain. Sources were T cells, B-cell-depleted T cells, or PBMCs; the material itself was cDNA or gDNA.

TCRdb's table, derived via immunoSEQ multiplex PCR, lists solely in-frame clones and lacks some. Of hundreds of thousands of clones listed, roughly 86% are singletons. Sequencing was performed on peripheral blood. The source is a young woman who had recovered from COVID-19.

CDR3 region: CASSFNLPGSPLHF. For the CDR3, the DNA is TGTGCCAGCAGTTTTAACCTGCCCGGTTCACCCCTCCACTTT. The chain uses TRBV27 and TRBJ1-6; D not certain. Germline loops: CDR1 MNHEY, CDR2 SMNVEV (reference sequence). V was cut by 3 bases and J by 9 bases, with 12 bases left in between. The CDR3 contains 14 residues.